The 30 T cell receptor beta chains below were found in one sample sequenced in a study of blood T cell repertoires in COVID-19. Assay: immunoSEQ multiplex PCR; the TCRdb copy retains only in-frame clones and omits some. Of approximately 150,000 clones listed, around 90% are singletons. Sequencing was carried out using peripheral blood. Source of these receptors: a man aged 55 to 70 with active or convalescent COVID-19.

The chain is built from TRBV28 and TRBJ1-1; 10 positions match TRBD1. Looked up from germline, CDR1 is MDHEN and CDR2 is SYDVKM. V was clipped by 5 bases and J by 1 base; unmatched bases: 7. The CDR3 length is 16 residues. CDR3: CASSLGQGRRNTEAFF. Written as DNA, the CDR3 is TGTGCCAGCAGTCTGGGACAGGGGAGGAGGAACACTGAAGCTTTCTTT.

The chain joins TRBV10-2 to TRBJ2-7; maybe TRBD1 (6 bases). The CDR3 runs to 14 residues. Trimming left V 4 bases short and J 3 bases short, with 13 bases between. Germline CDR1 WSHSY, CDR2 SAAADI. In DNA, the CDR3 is TGCGCCAGCAGTGTCGTACAGGGTAACTACGAGCAGTACTTC. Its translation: CASSVVQGNYEQYF.

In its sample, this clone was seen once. CDR3 protein: CASSPDRGFLRNNSPLHF. In nucleotides, the CDR3 is TGTGCCAGCTCACCGGACAGGGGCTTTTTAAGGAATAATTCACCCCTCCACTTT. This chain joins TRBV18 and TRBJ1-6, with 9 bases identical to TRBD1. CDR3 length equals 18 residues. The V gene end was trimmed by 3 bases and the J gene end by 5 bases; junction bases not matched to a gene: 11. Germline V gene data show CDR1 as KGHSH and CDR2 as LQKENI.

CDR3 amino acids: CASSLLSQGDEKLFF. The CDR3 DNA is TGTGCCAGCAGCTTATTGTCGCAGGGGGATGAAAAACTGTTTTTT. V is TRBV7-9 and J is TRBJ1-4; TRBD1 matches 7 bases. The CDR3 totals 15 residues. V was clipped by 2 bases and J by 6 bases; unmatched bases: 6. CDR1 is SEHNR, CDR2 FQNEAQ, per germline (reference sequence).

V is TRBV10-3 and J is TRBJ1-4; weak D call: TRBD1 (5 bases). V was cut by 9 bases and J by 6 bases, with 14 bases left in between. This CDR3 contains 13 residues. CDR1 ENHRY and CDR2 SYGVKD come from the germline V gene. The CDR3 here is CAIGRGGDEKLFF. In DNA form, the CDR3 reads TGTGCCATTGGACGGGGAGGGGATGAAAAACTGTTTTTT.

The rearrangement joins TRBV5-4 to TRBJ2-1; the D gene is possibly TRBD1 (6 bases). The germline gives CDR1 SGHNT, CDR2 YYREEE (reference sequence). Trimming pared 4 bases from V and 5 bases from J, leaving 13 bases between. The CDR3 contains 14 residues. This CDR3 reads CASSPDSKDNEQFF. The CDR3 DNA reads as TGTGCCAGCAGCCCGGACAGTAAGGACAATGAGCAGTTCTTC.

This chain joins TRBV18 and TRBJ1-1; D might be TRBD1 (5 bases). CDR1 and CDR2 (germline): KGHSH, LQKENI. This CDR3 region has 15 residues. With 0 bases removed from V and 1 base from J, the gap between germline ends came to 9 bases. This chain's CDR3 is CASSPPRTKNTEAFF. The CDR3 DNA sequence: TGTGCCAGCTCACCACCGAGGACAAAGAACACTGAAGCTTTCTTT.

Here the CDR3 reads CASGLVARGGEPETQYF. In DNA form, the CDR3 reads TGTGCTAGTGGTTTGGTCGCCCGTGGAGGGGAACCGGAGACCCAGTACTTC. This chain connects TRBV12-5 to TRBJ2-5; possible D gene TRBD2, 6 bases. The CDR3 covers 17 residues. The germline CDR1 and CDR2 sequences are LGHNT and FRNRAP. The V end was cut by 0 bases, the J end by 5 bases, with 19 bases between.

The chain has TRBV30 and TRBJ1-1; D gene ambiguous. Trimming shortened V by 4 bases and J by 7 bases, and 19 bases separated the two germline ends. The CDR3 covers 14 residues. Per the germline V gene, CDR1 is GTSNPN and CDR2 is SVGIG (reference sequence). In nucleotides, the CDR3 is TGTGCCTGGACTTTCCACCTACCACCCTTTGAAGCTTTCTTT. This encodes CAWTFHLPPFEAFF.

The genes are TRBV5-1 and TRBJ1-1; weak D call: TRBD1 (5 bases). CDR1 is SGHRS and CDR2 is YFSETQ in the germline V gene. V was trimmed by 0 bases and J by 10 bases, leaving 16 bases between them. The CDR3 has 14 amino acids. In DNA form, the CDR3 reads TGCGCCAGCAGCTTGGACGACCCTCGGGGGGGAGCTTTCTTT. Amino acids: CASSLDDPRGGAFF.

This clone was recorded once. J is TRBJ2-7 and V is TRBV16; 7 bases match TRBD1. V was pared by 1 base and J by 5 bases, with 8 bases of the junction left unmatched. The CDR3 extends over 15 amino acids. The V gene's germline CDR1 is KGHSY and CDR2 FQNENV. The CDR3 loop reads CASSQWAGGNNEQYF. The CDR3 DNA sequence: TGTGCCAGCAGCCAATGGGCAGGGGGTAATAACGAGCAGTACTTC.

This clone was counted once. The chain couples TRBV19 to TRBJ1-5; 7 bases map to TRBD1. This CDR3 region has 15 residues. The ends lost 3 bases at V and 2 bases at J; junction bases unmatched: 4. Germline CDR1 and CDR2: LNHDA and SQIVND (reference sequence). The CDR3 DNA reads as TGTGCCAGTAGTATCCTCGGACAGGGCAATCAGCCCCAGCATTTT. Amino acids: CASSILGQGNQPQHF.

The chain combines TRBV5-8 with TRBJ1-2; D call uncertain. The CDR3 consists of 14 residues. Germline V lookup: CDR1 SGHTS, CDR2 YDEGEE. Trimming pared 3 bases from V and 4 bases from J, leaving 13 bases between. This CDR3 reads CASSSPVLSYGYTF. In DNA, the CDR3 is TGTGCCAGCAGCTCGCCGGTTCTTAGCTATGGCTACACCTTC. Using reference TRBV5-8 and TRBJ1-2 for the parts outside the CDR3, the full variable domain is EAGVTQSPTHLIKTRGQQATLRCSPISGHTSVYWYQQALGLGLQFLLWYDEGEERNRGNFPPRFSGRQFPNYSSELNVNALELEDSALYLCASSSPVLSYGYTFGSGTRLTVV.

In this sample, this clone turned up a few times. The CDR3 sequence: CATSDSGSGRETQYF. The CDR3 DNA follows: TGTGCCACCAGTGATTCTGGGTCGGGAAGAGAGACCCAGTACTTC. The chain employs TRBV24-1 and TRBJ2-5; weak D call: TRBD2 (5 bases). This CDR3 has 15 amino acids. Germline CDR1 reads KGHDR; CDR2 reads SFDVKD. V gave up 2 bases and J gave up 4 bases, with 13 bases separating them.

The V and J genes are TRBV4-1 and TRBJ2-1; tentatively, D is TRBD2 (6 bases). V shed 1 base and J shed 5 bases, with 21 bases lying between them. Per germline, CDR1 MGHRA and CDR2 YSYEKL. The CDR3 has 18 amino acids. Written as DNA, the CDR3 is TGCGCCAGCAGCCAAGGGTTTCGGCGGGATGATGGGCACAATGAGCAGTTCTTC. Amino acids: CASSQGFRRDDGHNEQFF.

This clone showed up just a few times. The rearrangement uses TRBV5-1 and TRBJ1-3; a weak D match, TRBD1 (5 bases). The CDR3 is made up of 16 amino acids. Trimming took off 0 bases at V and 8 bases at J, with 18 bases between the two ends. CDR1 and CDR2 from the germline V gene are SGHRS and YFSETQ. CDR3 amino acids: CASSLENPGFVDTIYF. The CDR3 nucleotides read TGCGCCAGCAGCTTGGAGAACCCAGGGTTCGTAGACACCATATATTTT.

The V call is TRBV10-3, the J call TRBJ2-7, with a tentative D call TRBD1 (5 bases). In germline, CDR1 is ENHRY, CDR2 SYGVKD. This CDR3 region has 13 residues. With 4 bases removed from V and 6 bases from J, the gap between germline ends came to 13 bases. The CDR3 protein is CAISGRDGVEQYF. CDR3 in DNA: TGTGCCATCAGTGGCAGGGATGGGGTCGAGCAGTACTTC.

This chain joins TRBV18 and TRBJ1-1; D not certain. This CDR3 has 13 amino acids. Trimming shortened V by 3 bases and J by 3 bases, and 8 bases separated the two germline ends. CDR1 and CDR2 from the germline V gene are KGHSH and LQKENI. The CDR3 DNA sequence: TGTGCCAGCTCACCGGCGGTCGACACTGAAGCTTTCTTT. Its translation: CASSPAVDTEAFF.

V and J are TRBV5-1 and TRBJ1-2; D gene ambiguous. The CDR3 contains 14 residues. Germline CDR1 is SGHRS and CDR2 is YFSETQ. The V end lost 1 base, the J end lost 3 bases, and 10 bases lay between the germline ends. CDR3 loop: CASSLYERYYGYTF. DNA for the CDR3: TGCGCCAGCAGCTTGTATGAGAGGTACTATGGCTACACCTTC.

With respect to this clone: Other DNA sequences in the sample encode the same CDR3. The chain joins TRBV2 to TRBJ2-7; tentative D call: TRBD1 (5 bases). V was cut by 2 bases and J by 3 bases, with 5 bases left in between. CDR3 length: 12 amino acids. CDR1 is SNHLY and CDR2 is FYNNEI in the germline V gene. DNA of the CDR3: TGTGCCAGCAGTGAACAGGGCTACGAGCAGTACTTC. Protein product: CASSEQGYEQYF.

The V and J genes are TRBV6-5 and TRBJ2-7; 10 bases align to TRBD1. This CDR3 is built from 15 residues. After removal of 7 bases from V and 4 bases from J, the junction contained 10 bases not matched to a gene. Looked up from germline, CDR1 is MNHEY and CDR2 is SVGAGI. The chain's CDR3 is CASTPGQGFSYEQYF. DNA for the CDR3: TGTGCCAGCACCCCGGGACAGGGGTTTTCTTACGAGCAGTACTTC.

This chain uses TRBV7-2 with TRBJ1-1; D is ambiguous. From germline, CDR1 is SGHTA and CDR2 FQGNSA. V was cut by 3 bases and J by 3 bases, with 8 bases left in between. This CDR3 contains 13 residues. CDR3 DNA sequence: TGTGCCAGCAGCTTTTTGAGGGACACTGAAGCTTTCTTT. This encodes CASSFLRDTEAFF.

CDR3 sequence reads: CASSVVGAGAGYTF. CDR3 DNA: TGTGCCAGCAGCGTAGTTGGAGCTGGGGCTGGCTACACCTTC. The V call is TRBV9, the J call TRBJ1-2; TRBD1 might be the D (5 bases). This CDR3 is built from 14 residues. V gave up 0 bases and J gave up 7 bases, with 13 bases separating them. CDR1 is SGDLS and CDR2 is YYNGEE in the germline V gene.

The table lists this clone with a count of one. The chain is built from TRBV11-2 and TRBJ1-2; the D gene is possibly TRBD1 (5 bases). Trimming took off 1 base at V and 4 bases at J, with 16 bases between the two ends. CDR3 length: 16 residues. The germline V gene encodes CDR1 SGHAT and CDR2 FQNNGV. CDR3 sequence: CASSLGIGEGPYGYTF. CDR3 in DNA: TGTGCCAGCAGCTTAGGGATAGGGGAGGGCCCCTATGGCTACACCTTC.

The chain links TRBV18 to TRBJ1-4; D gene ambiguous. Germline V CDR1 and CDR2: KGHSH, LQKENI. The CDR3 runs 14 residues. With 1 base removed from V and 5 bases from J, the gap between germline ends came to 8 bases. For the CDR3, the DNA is TGTGCCAGCTCACCACGTCAGAAAAATGAAAAACTGTTTTTT. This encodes CASSPRQKNEKLFF.

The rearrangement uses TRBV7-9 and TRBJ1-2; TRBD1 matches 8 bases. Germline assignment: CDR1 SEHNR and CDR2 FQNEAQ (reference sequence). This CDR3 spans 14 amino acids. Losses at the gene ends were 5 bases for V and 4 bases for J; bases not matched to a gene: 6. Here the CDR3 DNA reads TGTGCCAGCAGCCTCGGACAGGGTATCTATGGCTACACCTTC. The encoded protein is CASSLGQGIYGYTF. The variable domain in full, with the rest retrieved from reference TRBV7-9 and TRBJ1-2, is DTGVSQNPRHKITKRGQNVTFRCDPISEHNRLYWYRQTLGQGPEFLTYFQNEAQLEKSRLLSDRFSAERPKGSFSTLEIQRTEQGDSAMYLCASSLGQGIYGYTFGSGTRLTVV.

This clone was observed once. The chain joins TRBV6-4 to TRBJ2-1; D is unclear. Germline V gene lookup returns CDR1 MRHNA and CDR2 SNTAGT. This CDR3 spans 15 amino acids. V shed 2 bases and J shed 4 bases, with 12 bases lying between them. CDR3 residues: CASSDSENAYNEQFF. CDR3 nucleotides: TGTGCCAGCAGTGACAGCGAAAACGCTTACAATGAGCAGTTCTTC.

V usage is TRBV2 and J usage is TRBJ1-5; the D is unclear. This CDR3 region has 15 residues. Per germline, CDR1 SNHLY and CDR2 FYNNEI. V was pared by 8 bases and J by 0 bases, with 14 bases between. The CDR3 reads CASLREGYSNQPQHF. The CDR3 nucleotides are TGTGCCAGCTTGAGAGAGGGATATAGCAATCAGCCCCAGCATTTT.

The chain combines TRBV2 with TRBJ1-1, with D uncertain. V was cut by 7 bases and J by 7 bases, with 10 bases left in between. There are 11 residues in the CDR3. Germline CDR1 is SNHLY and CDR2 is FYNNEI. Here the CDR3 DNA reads TGTGCCAGCAAGCGAGAGATTGAAGCTTTCTTT. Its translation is CASKREIEAFF.

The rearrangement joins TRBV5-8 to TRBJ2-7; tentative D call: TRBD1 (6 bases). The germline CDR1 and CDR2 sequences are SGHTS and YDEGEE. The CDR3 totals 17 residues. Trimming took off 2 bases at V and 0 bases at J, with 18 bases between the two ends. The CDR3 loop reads CASSFLGRGTFSYEQYF. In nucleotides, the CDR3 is TGTGCCAGCAGCTTTTTGGGGCGTGGGACATTCTCCTACGAGCAGTACTTC.